Below, one T cell receptor (beta chain) is given with its context. This clonotype appeared a few times. The antigen this receptor binds is unknown. Per-base qualities were not stored, and no clone one base away is much larger. The germline V gene (reference sequence) gives CDR1 as LNHNV and CDR2 as YYDKDF. The CDR3 has 16 amino acids, counting the end cysteine and phenylalanine. Of all the DNA, just the CDR3 is kept, 48 bases in frame from base 1. V is pared back by 3 bases and J by 2 bases, with 13 bases lying between the germline termini. Data came from an Illumina NovaSeq 6000. TCRalpha and TCRbeta cDNA libraries were constructed by 5'RACE with constant-segment primers, with sample barcodes and unique molecular identifiers being introduced. RNA was extracted from every sample with Trizol reagent. Amplification of the libraries took two PCR steps, and the second step added a second sample barcode plus Illumina TruSeq adapters. The libraries were sequenced on an Illumina NovaSeq using 2 x 150 bp paired-end reads. Turning to the authors' computational methods: With migec v1.2.7, reads were demultiplexed and then collapsed into UMI-guided consensus sequences. With mixcr v2.1.11, UMI consensuses were aligned to TRA and TRB V and J templates and assembled into clonotypes. Clonotypes were classified as expanded or contracted when called significant by both edgeR and NoisET, with noise models trained on biological replicates. edgeR calls used a false discovery rate-adjusted p below 0.01 and a log2 fold-change threshold of 1. As an exploratory analysis of dynamics, max-normalized trajectories of the 1000 most abundant clonotypes were examined by PCA with hierarchical clustering. Separately sequenced CD4+ and CD8+ repertoires were used to assign a CD4 or CD8 phenotype to each responding clone. TCRdb trimmed public reads at Q25 via fastp, called clones via MiXCR and kept in-frame beta chains. Here each entry gathers all rows of one CDR3 protein and keeps the most common genes and DNA. Clone size and V and J calls follow TCRdb, not the original study. The sample yields fewer than 250,000 distinct CDR3 sequences; roughly a tenth were counted once. In total, the top ten clones hold 3% of the sample.

PBMCs were isolated by Ficoll-Paque density gradient centrifugation. This sample stems from a study of T-cell memory formation after mild COVID-19 (dated by TCRdb to the early 2020s). Regarding the complete study: TCR sequence clusters from the two donors were largely donor specific. In two donors, T-cell clones that expanded and contracted after mild COVID-19 were followed by sequencing TCRalpha and TCRbeta repertoires longitudinally. Two young, previously healthy adult volunteers made up the cohort, one male and one female. The study at large found these results: Contracting CD4+ clones turned up mainly in the CM and EM memory subsets, whereas EMRA was where CD8+ clones were enriched. Whether the second-wave clones peaking on day 37 were SARS-CoV-2 specific was not confirmed. Some responding clones were detected in pre-infection memory, suggesting pre-existing cross-reactive memory T cells joined the SARS-CoV-2 response. Only a couple of mild cases were covered by the study, and larger cohorts that include severe cases with pre-infection samples were considered necessary. From day 15 to 85, contracting clones showed balanced CD4/CD8 phenotypes, whereas a second wave of clones that expanded from day 15 to 37 leaned towards CD4+.

The TCR originated in a man aged 18 to 30 who had mild COVID-19 (a few samples of this study predate the infection). The sample titles of this study are shuffled in the database, so cell type and time point are left out; the donor was told from shared clones. What was sequenced was PBMCs or a T cell subset sorted from them (not recorded which). The chain is assembled from TRBV15 and TRBJ1-4; the D gene lacks a confident call. The CDR3 protein: CATSRARTTTNEKLFF. DNA sequence: TGTGCCACCAGCAGGGCTCGGACTACTACTAATGAAAAACTGTTTTTT.